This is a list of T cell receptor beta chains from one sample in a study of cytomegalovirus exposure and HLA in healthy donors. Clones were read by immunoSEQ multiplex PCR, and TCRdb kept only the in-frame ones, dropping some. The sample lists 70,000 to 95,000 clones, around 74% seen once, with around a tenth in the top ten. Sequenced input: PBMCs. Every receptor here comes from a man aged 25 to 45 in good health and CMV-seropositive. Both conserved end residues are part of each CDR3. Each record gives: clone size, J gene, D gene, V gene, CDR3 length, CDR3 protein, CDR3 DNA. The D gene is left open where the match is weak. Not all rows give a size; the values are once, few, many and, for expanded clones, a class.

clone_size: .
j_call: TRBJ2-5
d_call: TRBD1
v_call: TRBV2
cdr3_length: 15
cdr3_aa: CASSENGQGGDTQYF
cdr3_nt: TGTGCCAGCAGCGAGAACGGACAGGGGGGTGACACCCAGTACTTC

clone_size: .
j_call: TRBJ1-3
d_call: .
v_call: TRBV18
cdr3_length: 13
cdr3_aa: CASLQGIGNTIYF
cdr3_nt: TGTGCCAGTTTACAGGGAATTGGAAACACCATATATTTT

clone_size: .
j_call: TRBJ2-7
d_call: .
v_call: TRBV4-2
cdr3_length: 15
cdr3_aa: CASSQEQGPGYEQYF
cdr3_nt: TGTGCCAGCAGCCAAGAACAGGGCCCTGGGTACGAGCAGTACTTC

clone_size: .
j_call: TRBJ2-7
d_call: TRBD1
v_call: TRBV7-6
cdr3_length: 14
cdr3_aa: CASSQTDREYEQYF
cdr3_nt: TGTGCCAGCAGCCAGACGGACAGGGAGTACGAGCAGTACTTC

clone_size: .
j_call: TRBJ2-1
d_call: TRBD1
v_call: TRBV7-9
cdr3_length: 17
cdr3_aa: CSSSETGVFGYYNEQFF
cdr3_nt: TGTTCCAGCAGCGAGACAGGGGTATTCGGCTACTACAATGAGCAGTTCTTC

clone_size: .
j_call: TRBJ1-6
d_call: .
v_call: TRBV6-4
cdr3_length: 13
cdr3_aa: CASSTGFNSPLHF
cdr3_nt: TGTGCCAGCAGTACAGGGTTTAATTCACCCCTCCACTTT

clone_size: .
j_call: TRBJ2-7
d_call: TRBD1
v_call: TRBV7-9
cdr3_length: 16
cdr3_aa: CSSSLALSGQDYEQYF
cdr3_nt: TGTTCCAGCAGCTTAGCGCTATCGGGACAGGACTACGAGCAGTACTTC

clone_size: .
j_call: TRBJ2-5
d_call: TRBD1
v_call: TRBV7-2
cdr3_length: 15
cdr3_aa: CASSSGQGAQETQYF
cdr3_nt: TGTGCCAGCAGCTCCGGACAGGGGGCTCAAGAGACCCAGTACTTC

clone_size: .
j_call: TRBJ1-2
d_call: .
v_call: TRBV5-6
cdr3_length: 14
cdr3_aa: CASSLAPGGDGYTF
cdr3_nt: TGTGCCAGCAGCTTGGCGCCGGGGGGGGATGGCTACACCTTC

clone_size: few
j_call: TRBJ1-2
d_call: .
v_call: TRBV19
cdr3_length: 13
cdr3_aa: CASSPSQNYGYTF
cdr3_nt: TGTGCCAGTAGTCCGTCACAGAACTATGGCTACACCTTC

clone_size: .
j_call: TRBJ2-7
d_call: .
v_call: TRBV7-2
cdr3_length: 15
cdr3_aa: CASRPAVTGGHEQYF
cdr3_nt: TGTGCCAGCAGGCCGGCGGTTACAGGCGGCCACGAGCAGTACTTC

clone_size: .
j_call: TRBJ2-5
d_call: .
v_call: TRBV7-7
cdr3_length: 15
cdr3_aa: CASRPGTGPQETQYF
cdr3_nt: TGTGCTAGCAGGCCCGGCACAGGGCCTCAAGAGACCCAGTACTTC

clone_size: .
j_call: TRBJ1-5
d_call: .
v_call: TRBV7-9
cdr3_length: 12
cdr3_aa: CASSLPNQPQHF
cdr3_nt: TGTGCCAGCAGCTTACCTAATCAGCCCCAGCATTTT

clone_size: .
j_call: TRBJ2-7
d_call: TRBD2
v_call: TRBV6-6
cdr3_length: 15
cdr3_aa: CASSSRLAGDYEQYF
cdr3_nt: TGTGCCAGCAGTTCCCGGCTAGCGGGGGACTACGAGCAGTACTTC

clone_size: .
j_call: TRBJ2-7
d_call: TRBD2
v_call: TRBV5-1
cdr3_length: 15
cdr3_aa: CASSPTTSGPYEQYF
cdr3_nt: TGCGCCAGCAGCCCCACTACTAGCGGTCCCTACGAGCAGTACTTC

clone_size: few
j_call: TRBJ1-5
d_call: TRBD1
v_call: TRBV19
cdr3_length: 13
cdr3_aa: CASRDRDNQPQHF
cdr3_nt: TGTGCCAGCCGGGACAGGGACAATCAGCCCCAGCATTTT

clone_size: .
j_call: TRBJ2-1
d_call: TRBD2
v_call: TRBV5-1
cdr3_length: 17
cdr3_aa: CASSLASSGASYNEQFF
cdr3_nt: TGCGCCAGCAGCTTGGCGTCTAGCGGGGCCTCCTACAATGAGCAGTTCTTC

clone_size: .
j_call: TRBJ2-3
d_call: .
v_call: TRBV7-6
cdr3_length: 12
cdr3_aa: CASSREVDTQYF
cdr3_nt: TGTGCCAGCAGCAGGGAGGTGGATACGCAGTATTTT

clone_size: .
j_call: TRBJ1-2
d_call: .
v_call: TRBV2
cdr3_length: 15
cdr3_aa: CASSEARGNYYGYTF
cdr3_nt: TGTGCCAGCAGTGAAGCGCGAGGCAACTACTATGGCTACACCTTC

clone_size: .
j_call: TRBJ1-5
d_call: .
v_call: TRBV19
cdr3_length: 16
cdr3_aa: CASSIGHAYSNQPQHF
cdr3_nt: TGTGCCAGTAGTATCGGACACGCGTATAGCAATCAGCCCCAGCATTTT

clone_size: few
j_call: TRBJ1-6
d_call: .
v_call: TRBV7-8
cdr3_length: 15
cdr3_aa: CASSLEGLNNSPLHF
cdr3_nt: TGTGCCAGCAGCTTAGAAGGACTGAATAATTCACCCCTCCACTTT

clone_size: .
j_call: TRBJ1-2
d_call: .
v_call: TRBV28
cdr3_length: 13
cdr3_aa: CASNRGTNYGYTF
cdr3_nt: TGTGCCAGCAATAGGGGCACTAACTATGGCTACACCTTC

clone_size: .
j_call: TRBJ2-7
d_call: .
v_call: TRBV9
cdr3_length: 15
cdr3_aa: CASSVEDRPGDEQYF
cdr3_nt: TGTGCCAGCAGCGTAGAGGACAGACCAGGGGACGAGCAGTACTTC

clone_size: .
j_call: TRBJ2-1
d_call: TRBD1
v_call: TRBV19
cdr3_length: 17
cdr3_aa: CASSKGQVRSSYNEQFF
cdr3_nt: TGTGCCAGTAGTAAAGGACAGGTTCGGAGCTCCTACAATGAGCAGTTCTTC

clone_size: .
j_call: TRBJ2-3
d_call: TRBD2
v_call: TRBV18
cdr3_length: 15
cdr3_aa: CASSQLAGATDTQYF
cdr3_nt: TGTGCCAGCTCACAGCTAGCGGGGGCCACAGATACGCAGTATTTT

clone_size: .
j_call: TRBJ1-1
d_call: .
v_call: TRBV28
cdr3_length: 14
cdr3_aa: CASSVDRRNTEAFF
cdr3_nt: TGTGCCAGCAGCGTGGACAGAAGGAACACTGAAGCTTTCTTT

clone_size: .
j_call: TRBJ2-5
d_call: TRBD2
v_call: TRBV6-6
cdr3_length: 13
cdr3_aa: CASSYRGDETQYF
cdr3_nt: TGTGCCAGCAGTTATCGGGGGGACGAGACCCAGTACTTC

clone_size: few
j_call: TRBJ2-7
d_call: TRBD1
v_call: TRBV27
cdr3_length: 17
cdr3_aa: CASSVRQGAGMTYEQYF
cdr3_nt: TGTGCCAGCAGTGTACGACAGGGGGCCGGTATGACCTACGAGCAGTACTTC

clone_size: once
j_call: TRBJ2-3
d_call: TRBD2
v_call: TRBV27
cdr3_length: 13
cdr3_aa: CASRGRGTSRAYF
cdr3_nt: TGTGCCAGCAGGGGAAGAGGGACTAGTCGCGCCTATTTT

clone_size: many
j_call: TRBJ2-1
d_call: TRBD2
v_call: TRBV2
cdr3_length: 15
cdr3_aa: CASRASGGAYNEQFF
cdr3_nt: TGTGCCAGCAGGGCGAGCGGGGGGGCCTACAATGAGCAGTTCTTC

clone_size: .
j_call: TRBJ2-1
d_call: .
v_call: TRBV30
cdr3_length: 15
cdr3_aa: CAWSVDGSSYNEQFF
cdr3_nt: TGTGCCTGGAGTGTAGACGGGAGCTCCTACAATGAGCAGTTCTTC

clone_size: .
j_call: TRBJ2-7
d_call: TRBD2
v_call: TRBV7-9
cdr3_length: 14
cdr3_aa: CASSPTAGLNEQYF
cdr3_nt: TGTGCCAGCAGCCCTACAGCGGGGCTGAACGAGCAGTACTTC

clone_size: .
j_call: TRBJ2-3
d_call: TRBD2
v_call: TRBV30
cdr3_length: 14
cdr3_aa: CAWERIAGGSTQYF
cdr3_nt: TGTGCCTGGGAAAGAATAGCGGGGGGGAGTACGCAGTATTTT

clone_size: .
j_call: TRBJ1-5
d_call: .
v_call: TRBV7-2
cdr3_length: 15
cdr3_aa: CASSLAGLDSQPQHF
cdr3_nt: TGTGCCAGCAGCTTAGCGGGACTAGATTCCCAGCCCCAGCATTTT

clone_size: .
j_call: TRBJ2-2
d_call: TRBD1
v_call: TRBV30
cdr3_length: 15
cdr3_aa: CAWSTGQGATGELFF
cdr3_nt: TGTGCCTGGAGTACGGGACAGGGGGCGACCGGGGAGCTGTTTTTT

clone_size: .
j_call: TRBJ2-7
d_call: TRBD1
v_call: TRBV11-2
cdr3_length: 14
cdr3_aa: CASSRQGPSYEQYF
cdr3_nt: TGTGCCAGCAGCCGACAGGGGCCCTCCTACGAGCAGTACTTC

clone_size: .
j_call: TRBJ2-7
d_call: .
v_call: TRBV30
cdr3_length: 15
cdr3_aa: CAWSRPGTGGGEQYF
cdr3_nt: TGTGCCTGGAGTCGCCCCGGGACTGGGGGTGGTGAGCAGTACTTC

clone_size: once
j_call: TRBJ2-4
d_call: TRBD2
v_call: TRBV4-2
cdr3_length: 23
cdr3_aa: CASSPFFHGLAGGHVSTKNIQYF
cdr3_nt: TGTGCCAGCAGCCCTTTCTTTCACGGACTAGCGGGGGGACACGTCTCTACCAAAAACATTCAGTACTTC

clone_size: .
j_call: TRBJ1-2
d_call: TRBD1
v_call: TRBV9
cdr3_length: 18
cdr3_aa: CASSTPRDRMTGTDGYTF
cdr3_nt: TGTGCCAGCAGCACTCCTCGGGACAGAATGACCGGGACGGATGGCTACACCTTC

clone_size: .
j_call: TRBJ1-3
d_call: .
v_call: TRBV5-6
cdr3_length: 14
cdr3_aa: CASRDRTSGNTIYF
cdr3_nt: TGTGCCAGCAGGGACAGAACCTCTGGAAACACCATATATTTT

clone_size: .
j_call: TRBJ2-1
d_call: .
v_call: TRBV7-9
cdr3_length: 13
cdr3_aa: CASSPAERYEQFF
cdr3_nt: TGTGCCAGCAGCCCGGCCGAGCGGTATGAGCAGTTCTTC

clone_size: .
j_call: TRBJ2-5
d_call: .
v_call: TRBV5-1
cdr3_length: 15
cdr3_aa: CASSLAAGFGETQYF
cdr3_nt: TGCGCCAGCAGCTTGGCCGCAGGGTTCGGGGAGACCCAGTACTTC

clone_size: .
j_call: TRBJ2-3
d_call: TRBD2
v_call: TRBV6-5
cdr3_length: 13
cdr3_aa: CASSLAGGLTQYF
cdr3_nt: TGTGCCAGCAGTTTAGCGGGAGGGCTTACGCAGTATTTT

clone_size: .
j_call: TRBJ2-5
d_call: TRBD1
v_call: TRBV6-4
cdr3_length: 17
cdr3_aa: CASTTIDGQGVGETQYF
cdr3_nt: TGTGCCAGCACTACTATAGACGGACAGGGCGTTGGGGAGACCCAGTACTTC

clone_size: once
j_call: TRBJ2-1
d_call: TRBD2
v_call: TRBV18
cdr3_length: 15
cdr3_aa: CASSRTSGGSTEQFF
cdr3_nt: TGTGCCAGCTCACGTACTAGCGGGGGTAGTACTGAGCAGTTCTTC

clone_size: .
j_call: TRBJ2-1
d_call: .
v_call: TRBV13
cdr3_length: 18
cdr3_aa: CASSLWFSGRGSYNEQFF
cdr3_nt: TGTGCCAGCAGCTTATGGTTTTCAGGCAGGGGCTCCTACAATGAGCAGTTCTTC